This T cell receptor beta chain originates from a study of monozygotic twins with inflammatory bowel disease. Regarding this clonotype: What it binds is not known.

Reprocessing the 5' RACE reads, TCRdb reports a single entry for every CDR3 protein and omits DNA. This repertoire comprises 88,000 or so distinct CDR3 sequences; its ten largest clones make up 6.5% to 9%. This CDR3 spans 17 amino acids. The germline CDR1 and CDR2 sequences are SGHAT and FQNNGV. Overall study results and limits: Especially where disease activity was present, IBD patients had fewer clonotypes in common with others than healthy twins did.

Sequenced: blood. The receptor was derived from a human donor with ulcerative colitis or Crohn's disease, or a healthy co-twin of an affected twin (not recorded which). The rearrangement joins TRBV11-2 to TRBJ2-1; TCRdb's D call, TRBD2, is unchecked because there is no DNA. Here the CDR3 reads CASSPPPSSGRYNEQFF.